This T cell receptor beta chain is from a study of T cells in Graves' hyperthyroidism and ophthalmopathy. The investigators amplified TCR beta CDR3 regions from RNA transcripts. The TCR CDR3 first-round RT-PCR relied on the HTBI primer set. TCRdb reanalysed the multiplex PCR reads using MiXCR and keeps one entry per CDR3 protein. The table lists fewer than 900,000 distinct CDR3 sequences, about a sixth of them singletons. Trimming took 11 bases from V and 4 from J, leaving 14 bases between them. This CDR3 spans 13 amino acids. Germline CDR1 is SNHLY and CDR2 is FYNNEI. The origin of this receptor is a young man with Graves' hyperthyroidism. The sample comprised blood. The chain joins TRBV2 to TRBJ1-4; D not resolved. CDR3 in amino acids: CAGTRLRNEKLFF. The DNA for the CDR3 is TGTGCCGGCACAAGACTGCGTAATGAAAAACTGTTTTTT.